This TCR beta chain originates from a study of blood T cells in healthy people across ages (dated by TCRdb to between 2014 and 2016). About the investigation overall: In model experiments, roughly one uniquely barcoded TCR beta cDNA molecule per two T cells was captured by template switching. To track age-related changes in TCR beta repertoire diversity, the study relied on deep sequencing normalized with unique cDNA molecular identifiers. Donors were grouped into four age groups: young (average approximately 16 years), middle-aged (less than 40), aged (around 66) and long-lived (approximately 75). Two additional independent replicas of 1 million unique cDNA reads from the same blood draw were analyzed for two donors (one aged 18 to 30 and one aged 80 or older). The paper as a whole reports these results and caveats: Compared with the aged group, the long-lived group had more naive CD4+ T cells, fewer expanded clones and increased TCR diversity, a pattern suggesting age selection. Estimates of total diversity from one million sequenced T cells were regarded as lower bounds and underestimates. A strong correlation was found between observed TCR beta diversity and the percentage of naive T cells measured by flow cytometry. Because donor CMV infection status was unknown, age-related changes in expanded clonotypes were potentially confounded. Bulk unsorted PBMC profiling prevented conclusive comparison of naive and antigen-experienced compartments. Observed TCR beta diversity per million T cells fell roughly linearly with age, and a significant reduction was already apparent by age around 39.

Libraries were constructed by 5' RACE. The data were produced on an Illumina HiSeq 2500. A second PCR of about 6 to 12 cycles was run with a J-beta primer mix and a sample-barcoded 5' primer. A template-switch 5' adaptor carrying 12 random nucleotides introduced a unique molecular identifier onto each TCR beta cDNA molecule. Each sample yielded at least 3 million CDR3-containing paired-end reads. The Mint cDNA synthesis kit, primed by a TRBC-specific oligonucleotide, was used to synthesize first-strand cDNA from all RNA. Following uracil-DNA glycosylase treatment, a first 18-cycle PCR with universal primers M1SS and BC2_uni_R was performed on all cDNA. Per the authors' processing: Normalization of each sample was performed by random selection of 1 million high-quality reads, each carrying a distinct molecular identifier. Reads sharing molecular identifiers were discarded rather than binned into consensus sequences. MiTCR, with a Q25 quality threshold and the strictest error-elimination algorithm, was used for CDR3 identification, clonotype clustering and error correction. Lower-bound total TCR beta diversity was estimated with a nonparametric unseen species model using Euler transformation. Clones were called with MiXCR by TCRdb after fastp trimmed the public reads at Q25, and only in-frame beta chains were retained. Records with the same CDR3 protein are collapsed into one entry carrying the most frequent genes and DNA. For this entry, the V and J calls and clone size follow TCRdb and not the study's own pipeline. This sample is represented by more than 900,000 distinct CDR3 sequences; about 27% of them were singletons. The ten largest clones represent roughly a tenth of the sample.

This clonotype has only a few counts. Its recognized antigen is unknown. Nothing much larger sits one base from this clone, and base qualities are not available. The donors were under 40 Caucasian individuals from Russia, aged roughly 6 to 100 years, who were systemically healthy. Each donor gave 8 to 10 milliliters of peripheral blood, drawn into EDTA-treated Vacutainer tubes. Ficoll-Paque density-gradient centrifugation was used to isolate PBMCs, with at least 6 million per sample. Total RNA, at least 5 micrograms per sample, was extracted from PBMCs with Trizol reagent. Naive CD45RAhigh/CD27high T cell percentages were measured by flow cytometry on a PBMC aliquot from every donor. In the germline V gene (reference sequence), CDR1 corresponds to LNHNV and CDR2 to YYDKDF. Taken from cysteine to phenylalanine, the CDR3 has 15 residues. CDR3 DNA only is kept here, 45 bases in frame from base 1. V is clipped by 2 bases and J by 12 bases, and the sequence between their germline boundaries is 23 bases long.

The sample was also reused in another study, on T cells of mothers and their children. Per that second paper: The donors were nine systemically healthy Caucasian individuals, made up of three mothers and their six children. cDNA synthesis consumed the entire amount of extracted RNA, loaded at about 1.5 ug RNA in each 15 ul reaction. Sample barcodes and 2-4 random nucleotides were added via the M1S primer in the second PCR. More than 8 million TCR beta CDR3 reads were obtained from each mother, and millions of reads were obtained from each child. In both related and unrelated pairs, thymic selection shapes the output of TCR recombination in a similar way, with inherited differences having only a minor effect. Related mother-child pairs always showed normalized repertoire overlap that was slightly higher than in unrelated mother-child pairs, though the difference was never significant. No persistent microchimeric T cell clones were found, with a detection sensitivity of approximately 100 clones per million clonotypes. The study used deep NGS to compare TCR beta repertoires of mothers and children, seeking features distinguishing related mother-child pairs from unrelated individuals. On average, the children were roughly 10 +/- 4 years old, while the mothers were around 40 +/- 4 years old. After adapter ligation with NEBNext reagents, the libraries were sequenced on Illumina HiSeq 2000 with 100+100 nt paired-end reads. To avoid cross-contamination, the mother libraries and the child libraries were prepared a month apart and sequenced in separate runs. For each donor, between 500,000 and 2,000,000 distinct TCR beta clonotypes were identified. Naive TCR beta clonotypes were estimated from low-frequency clonotypes matched to each donor's FACS-determined naive share, without sorting.

This receptor was obtained from a woman between 35 and 50 years old in good health. The sequencing sample was made of blood. The chain employs TRBV15 and TRBJ2-7, and possibly TRBD1, on 6 matching bases. The CDR3 reads as follows: CATSRPTGSTETRYF. The DNA sequence reads TGTGCCACCAGCAGACCTACAGGGTCGACGGAGACCCGGTACTTC.